This T cell receptor (beta chain) emerged from a study of T cells in Graves' hyperthyroidism and ophthalmopathy. TCR beta CDR3 regions were amplified from RNA. The primer set for the first-round RT-PCR of the TCR CDR3 was HTBI. A single record per CDR3 protein comes from TCRdb applying MiXCR to the multiplex PCR reads. The table lists hundreds of thousands of distinct CDR3 sequences, 20% to 25% of them singletons, with 30% to 40% in the top ten. The CDR3 contains 15 residues. Germline V CDR1 and CDR2: MNHEY, SMNVEV (reference sequence). V lost 2 bases, J lost 9 bases, and 14 bases lay in between. The TCR comes from a man aged 30 to 45 with Graves' ophthalmopathy. V and J are TRBV27 and TRBJ1-6, with D perhaps TRBD1 (5 bases). The material sequenced was blood. CDR3 residues: CASSLDAGQVSPLHF. CDR3 DNA sequence: TGTGCCAGCAGTTTAGATGCGGGGCAAGTTTCACCCCTCCACTTT.